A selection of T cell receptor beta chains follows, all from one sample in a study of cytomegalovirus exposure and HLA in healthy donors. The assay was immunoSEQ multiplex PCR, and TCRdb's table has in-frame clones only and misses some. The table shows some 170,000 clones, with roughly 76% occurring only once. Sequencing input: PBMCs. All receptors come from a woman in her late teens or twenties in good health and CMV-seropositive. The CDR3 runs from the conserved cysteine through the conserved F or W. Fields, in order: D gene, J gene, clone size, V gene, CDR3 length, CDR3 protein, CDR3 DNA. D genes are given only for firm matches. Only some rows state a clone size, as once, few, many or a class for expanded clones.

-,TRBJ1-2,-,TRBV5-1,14,CASTWMEPNYGYTF,TGCGCCAGCACGTGGATGGAGCCGAACTATGGCTACACCTTC
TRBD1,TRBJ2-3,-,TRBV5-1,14,CASQQGASTDTQYF,TGCGCCAGCCAACAGGGGGCTAGCACAGATACGCAGTATTTT
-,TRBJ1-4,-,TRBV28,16,CASSFTGLGTNEKLFF,TGTGCCAGCAGTTTTACAGGGCTAGGTACTAATGAAAAACTGTTTTTT
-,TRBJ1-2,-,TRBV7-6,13,CASSLSGDRGYTF,TGTGCCAGCAGCTTATCAGGGGATCGCGGCTACACCTTC
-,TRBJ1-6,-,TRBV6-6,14,CASSTRPGLSPLHF,TGTGCCAGCAGTACACGCCCGGGACTTTCACCCCTCCACTTT
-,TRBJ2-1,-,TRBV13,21,CASSPGGSLVRRLNSYNEQFF,TGTGCCAGCAGCCCCGGTGGTAGTCTCGTCCGGCGACTGAACTCCTACAATGAGCAGTTCTTC
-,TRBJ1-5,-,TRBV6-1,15,CASSEVYYSNQPQHF,TGTGCCAGCAGTGAAGTCTATTATAGCAATCAGCCCCAGCATTTT
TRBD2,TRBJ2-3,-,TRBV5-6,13,CASSFGGTDTQYF,TGTGCCAGCAGCTTCGGGGGGACAGATACGCAGTATTTT
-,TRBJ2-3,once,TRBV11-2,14,CASSLDGFVDTQYF,TGTGCCAGCAGCTTAGATGGCTTTGTGGATACGCAGTATTTT
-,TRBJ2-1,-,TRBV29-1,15,CSVEPSQGGANEQFF,TGCAGCGTTGAACCCAGCCAAGGGGGGGCCAATGAGCAGTTCTTC
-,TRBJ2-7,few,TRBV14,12,CASSQEAGEQYF,TGTGCCAGCAGCCAGGAAGCGGGCGAGCAGTACTTC
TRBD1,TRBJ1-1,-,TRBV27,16,CASSLSSTGVNTEAFF,TGTGCCAGCAGTTTATCCTCGACAGGGGTGAACACTGAAGCTTTCTTT
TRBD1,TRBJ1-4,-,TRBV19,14,CASSPQGVNEKLFF,TGTGCCAGTAGCCCACAGGGGGTGAATGAAAAACTGTTTTTT
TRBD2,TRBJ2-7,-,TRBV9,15,CASSVTGGASYEQYF,TGTGCCAGCAGCGTAACGGGGGGGGCATCCTACGAGCAGTACTTC
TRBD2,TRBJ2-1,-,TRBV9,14,CASTGLALSNEQFF,TGTGCCAGCACCGGACTAGCTTTGTCCAATGAGCAGTTCTTC
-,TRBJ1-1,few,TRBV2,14,CASSVDRVNTEAFF,TGTGCCAGCAGTGTGGATCGGGTGAACACTGAAGCTTTCTTT
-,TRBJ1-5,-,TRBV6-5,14,CASSPGAGNQPQHF,TGTGCCAGCAGTCCAGGGGCAGGCAATCAGCCCCAGCATTTT
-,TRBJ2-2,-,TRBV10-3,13,CAIGQGYAGELFF,TGTGCCATCGGGCAGGGGTATGCCGGGGAGCTGTTTTTT
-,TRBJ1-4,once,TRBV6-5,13,CASSYTGVEKLFF,TGTGCCAGCAGTTACACCGGAGTTGAAAAACTGTTTTTT
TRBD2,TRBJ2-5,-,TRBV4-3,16,CASSQFGLAGLETQYF,TGCGCCAGCAGCCAATTCGGACTAGCGGGGTTGGAGACCCAGTACTTC
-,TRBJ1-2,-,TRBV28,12,CASSLRGYGYTF,TGTGCCAGCAGTTTACGGGGCTATGGCTACACCTTC
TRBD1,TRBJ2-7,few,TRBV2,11,CASGDRLDPSF,TGTGCCAGTGGGGACAGGCTAGATCCTTCCTTC
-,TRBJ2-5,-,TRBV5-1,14,CASSSLGVGETQYF,TGCGCCAGCAGCTCTCTAGGGGTAGGGGAGACCCAGTACTTC
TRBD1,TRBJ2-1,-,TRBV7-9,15,CASSSRGQDYNEQFF,TGTGCCAGCAGCTCCAGGGGACAGGACTACAATGAGCAGTTCTTC
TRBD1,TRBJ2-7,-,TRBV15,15,CATSTSGTGAYEQYF,TGTGCCACCAGCACCTCCGGGACAGGGGCCTACGAGCAGTACTTC